This is a list of T cell receptor beta chains from one sample in a study of blood T cell repertoires in COVID-19. Clones were sequenced by immunoSEQ multiplex PCR, and TCRdb holds only the in-frame ones, with some missing. The sample has approximately 210,000 clones, about 80% seen once. What was sequenced was PBMCs or T cells enriched from blood (not recorded which). Receptors originate from a middle-aged man who had recovered from COVID-19. CDR3s include the opening cysteine and the closing phenylalanine or tryptophan. A D gene is named only where the DNA matches it firmly. A clone size is listed for some rows: how often the clone was seen (once, few, many), or a class if it is expanded.

V gene,clone size,D gene,J gene,CDR3 DNA,CDR3 protein
TRBV5-8,NA,NA,TRBJ1-1,TGTGCCAGCAGCGCCGGAGGGGTGGCTGAAGCTTTCTTT,CASSAGGVAEAFF
TRBV7-6,NA,NA,TRBJ1-4,TGTGCCAGCAGCCCCAGTTCAGGGAATAAAGAAAAACTGTTTTTT,CASSPSSGNKEKLFF
TRBV13,few,TRBD1,TRBJ1-4,TGTGCCAGCAGCTCCAACAGGGGACGGGAAAAACTGTTTTTT,CASSSNRGREKLFF
TRBV30,NA,TRBD1,TRBJ1-1,TGTGCCTGGAGTTTTAGTGACAGGGGGTGGACTGAAGCTTTCTTT,CAWSFSDRGWTEAFF
TRBV7-4,NA,NA,TRBJ2-5,TGTGCCGGAGGCGGGACCCAGTACTTC,CAGGGTQYF
TRBV5-1,NA,NA,TRBJ2-5,TGCGCCAGCAGCCGGGCTAGCGATTCGGGAGAGACCCAGTACTTC,CASSRASDSGETQYF
TRBV19,once,NA,TRBJ1-1,TGTGCCAGTAGTCCAAGGACAGTGAACACTGAAGCTTTCTTT,CASSPRTVNTEAFF
TRBV14,NA,TRBD1,TRBJ1-1,TGTGCCAGCAGCCCCCGGGACAGGGGGGGTTGGAGTACTGAAGCTTTCTTT,CASSPRDRGGWSTEAFF
TRBV7-2,once,TRBD1,TRBJ1-4,TGTGCCAGCAGCTTAGGGGGACAGGGGGGCGAAAAACTGTTTTTT,CASSLGGQGGEKLFF
TRBV3-1/TRBV3-2,NA,TRBD2,TRBJ2-3,TGTGCCAGCAGCCAAGGGACTAGCGGGAGGTTCACAGATACGCAGTATTTT,CASSQGTSGRFTDTQYF
TRBV5-8,NA,TRBD2,TRBJ2-5,TGTGCCAGCAGCTTGGGGGAATTAGCGGGTCAAGAGACCCAGTACTTC,CASSLGELAGQETQYF
TRBV4-2,once,NA,TRBJ1-1,TGTGCCAGCAGCCAAGACCTTGAGGCTGAAGCTTTCTTT,CASSQDLEAEAFF
TRBV2,NA,NA,TRBJ2-3,TGTGCCAGCAGCCCGGACTCCGATACGCAGTATTTT,CASSPDSDTQYF
TRBV2,NA,TRBD1,TRBJ1-1,TGTGCCAGCACCTGGGGGACAGACACTGAAGCTTTCTTT,CASTWGTDTEAFF
TRBV5-1,once,TRBD2,TRBJ2-5,TGCGCCAGCAGCACTTCTAGCGGTAAAGAGACCCAGTACTTC,CASSTSSGKETQYF
TRBV4-2,NA,TRBD1,TRBJ1-3,TGTGCCAGCAGCCAAGAGACAGGGGGCAGGGGAAACACCATATATTTT,CASSQETGGRGNTIYF
TRBV9,NA,NA,TRBJ2-3,TGTGCCAGCAGCGTAGCTGGAGACTATAGCACAGATACGCAGTATTTT,CASSVAGDYSTDTQYF
TRBV7-3,NA,NA,TRBJ1-2,TGTGCCAGCAGCCCACAGGGAAACTATGGCTACACCTTC,CASSPQGNYGYTF
TRBV3-1/TRBV3-2,NA,NA,TRBJ1-1,TGTGCCAGCAGCCAGGGAGGCGTCGCTTTCTTT,CASSQGGVAFF
TRBV7-2,NA,TRBD2,TRBJ2-2,TGTGCCAGCAGCCGGACTAGCGGGAACACCGGGGAGCTGTTTTTT,CASSRTSGNTGELFF
TRBV19,NA,NA,TRBJ1-1,TGTGCCAGTAGTACTTACACTGAAGCTTTCTTT,CASSTYTEAFF
TRBV4-3,NA,NA,TRBJ2-3,TGCGCCAGCAGCCAAGTAGCGCCTGAGGGCACAGATACGCAGTATTTT,CASSQVAPEGTDTQYF
TRBV15,NA,TRBD1,TRBJ2-3,TGTGCCACCAGCAGAGCGCCCGGACAGGGAAAGACAGATACGCAGTATTTT,CATSRAPGQGKTDTQYF
TRBV19,few,TRBD1,TRBJ1-5,TGTGCCAGTAGTATGACAGGGACCTATAGCAATCAGCCCCAGCATTTT,CASSMTGTYSNQPQHF
TRBV7-2,NA,TRBD1,TRBJ1-1,TGTGCCAGCAGCCCCCAGGGACAGTGGGCTTTCTTT,CASSPQGQWAFF
TRBV7-9,NA,NA,TRBJ2-7,TGTGCCAGCAGCCCCCGGCGAGAGGGCCCCCTGGTTAGAATCGTAGAGCAGTACTTC,CASSPRREGPLVRIVEQYF
TRBV3-1/TRBV3-2,once,NA,TRBJ1-4,TGTGCCAGCAGTCGTAATGAAAAACTGTTTTTT,CASSRNEKLFF
TRBV18,NA,NA,TRBJ1-1,TGTGCCAGCTCCCGCGGGGCCCCTGAAGCTTTCTTT,CASSRGAPEAFF
TRBV2,NA,NA,TRBJ1-4,TGTGCCAGCAGTGAACGGGGGGGATCGAATGAAAAACTGTTTTTT,CASSERGGSNEKLFF
TRBV6-4,NA,NA,TRBJ1-6,TGTGCCAGCAGTGACTCGATTATTGGACACCCCAATTCACCCCTCCACTTT,CASSDSIIGHPNSPLHF
TRBV2,NA,NA,TRBJ1-5,TGTGCCAGCAGTGAAAGGGGCAGGGATCAGCCCCAGCATTTT,CASSERGRDQPQHF
TRBV3-1/TRBV3-2,few,TRBD1,TRBJ1-1,TGTGCCAGCAGCCAAGGGGCAGGGGGACCCAACACTGAAGCTTTCTTT,CASSQGAGGPNTEAFF
TRBV10-3,NA,NA,TRBJ1-4,TGTGCCATCAGACGGCCGGGGGATGAAAAACTGTTTTTT,CAIRRPGDEKLFF
TRBV5-4,once,NA,TRBJ1-5,TGTGCCAGCAGCTTGGGACAGAATCAGCCCCAGCATTTT,CASSLGQNQPQHF
TRBV6-5,NA,TRBD1,TRBJ1-1,TGTGCCAGCAGGGTTGGACAGGTGAACACTGAAGCTTTCTTT,CASRVGQVNTEAFF
TRBV7-9,NA,NA,TRBJ1-3,TGTGCCAGCAGCTTCACCTACGGCGGTTCCTCTGGAAACACCATATATTTT,CASSFTYGGSSGNTIYF